Listed here are 17 T cell receptor beta chains from one sample, sequenced in a study of shared clonotypes between healthy human individuals. Sequencing was performed with immunoSEQ multiplex PCR; in TCRdb, only in-frame clones are kept and a portion is missing. Of a few million clones in the sample, just under 95% were seen once. The material sequenced was naive CD4+ T cells from PBMCs. Subset indicated: CD45RA+ positively selected. The receptors here all came from a man younger than 35 in good health. Some clones in this sample may be carry-over from other donors' samples.

This CDR3 is CASSEIRGGELFF. The CDR3 coding sequence is TGTGCCAGCAGTGAAATTAGGGGCGGGGAGCTGTTTTTT. The V call is TRBV6-1, the J call TRBJ2-2; possible D gene TRBD1, 5 bases. Trimming took off 2 bases at V and 7 bases at J, with 8 bases between the two ends. Germline values: CDR1 MNHNS, CDR2 SASEGT. This CDR3 contains 13 residues.

The CDR3 nucleotides read TGTGCCAGCAGCGTGGGACAGAACAATGAGCAGTTCTTC. Protein product: CASSVGQNNEQFF. The genes are TRBV7-3 and TRBJ2-1, with 7 bases aligning to TRBD1. Germline assignment: CDR1 SGHTA and CDR2 FQGTGA. V was clipped by 5 bases and J by 5 bases; unmatched bases: 3. CDR3 length: 13 residues.

A remark on this clone: Other DNA sequences within the sample encode an identical CDR3. J is TRBJ2-6 and V is TRBV28; the D gene could be TRBD1 or TRBD2 (5 bases each). Germline lookup yields CDR1 MDHEN and CDR2 SYDVKM. The CDR3 loop spans 15 amino acids. Deletions cut 3 bases from V and 0 bases from J, with 6 bases between. The CDR3 DNA reads as TGTGCCAGCAGTTTTGGGGGCTCTGGGGCCAACGTCCTGACTTTC. As protein: CASSFGGSGANVLTF.

This sequence joins TRBV5-1 and TRBJ1-1, with unresolved D. Germline V gives CDR1 SGHRS, CDR2 YFSETQ. Trimming removed 0 bases from V and 7 bases from J, with 7 bases in between. The CDR3 is 12 residues long. CDR3 nucleotide sequence: TGCGCCAGCAGCTTGGACGAGTTTGAAGCTTTCTTT. It is translated as CASSLDEFEAFF.

The V gene is TRBV15, the J gene TRBJ1-4, with D uncertain. Trimming removed 0 bases at V and 0 bases at J, with 8 bases between. The CDR3 spans 16 residues. The germline gives CDR1 LNHNV, CDR2 YYDKDF (reference sequence). The CDR3 coding sequence is TGTGCCACCAGCAGAGATGTGGTGGCAACTAATGAAAAACTGTTTTTT. As protein: CATSRDVVATNEKLFF.

This clone was counted a few times. This sequence joins TRBV14 and TRBJ1-1, with D uncertain. V was shortened by 1 base and J by 5 bases, with 8 bases between the two germline ends. Germline loops: CDR1 SGHDN, CDR2 FVKESK. The CDR3 has 13 residues. As DNA, the CDR3 is TGTGCCAGCAGCCAAGGCGTGGAAACTGAAGCTTTCTTT. This codes for CASSQGVETEAFF.

V gene TRBV5-1 combines with J gene TRBJ2-7; D is possibly TRBD2 (5 bases). Trimming removed 4 bases from V and 2 bases from J, with 13 bases in between. Germline CDR1 reads SGHRS; CDR2 reads YFSETQ. The CDR3 is 14 amino acids. CDR3 nucleotides: TGCGCCAGCAGCCCTGAGGGTTTTGCCTACGAGCAGTACTTC. This encodes CASSPEGFAYEQYF.

CDR3 loop: CASSLGQNSYEQYF. The CDR3 DNA sequence: TGTGCCAGCAGCTTAGGGCAGAACTCCTACGAGCAGTACTTC. The chain employs TRBV7-9 and TRBJ2-7; D remains unclear. In germline, CDR1 is SEHNR, CDR2 FQNEAQ (reference sequence). V lost 1 base to trimming and J lost 0 bases, with 7 bases between them. This CDR3 is 14 amino acids long. Looking up the rest from reference TRBV7-9 and TRBJ2-7 gives the full variable domain: DTGVSQNPRHKITKRGQNVTFRCDPISEHNRLYWYRQTLGQGPEFLTYFQNEAQLEKSRLLSDRFSAERPKGSFSTLEIQRTEQGDSAMYLCASSLGQNSYEQYFGPGTRLTVT.

This chain connects TRBV5-1 to TRBJ1-1; TRBD1 matches 12 bases. This CDR3 region has 16 residues. Losses at the gene ends were 3 bases for V and 0 bases for J; bases not matched to a gene: 3. Germline loops: CDR1 SGHRS, CDR2 YFSETQ. This CDR3 reads CASSSGTGGLNTEAFF. CDR3 nucleotide sequence: TGCGCCAGCAGCTCCGGGACAGGGGGCTTGAACACTGAAGCTTTCTTT.

The gene calls are TRBV7-2 and TRBJ2-1; no clear D. CDR1 is SGHTA, CDR2 FQGNSA, per germline. V gave up 0 bases and J gave up 12 bases, with 15 bases separating them. The CDR3 is 14 residues long. The CDR3 reads CASSLAGKGLGQFF. The CDR3 DNA is TGTGCCAGCAGCTTAGCAGGAAAAGGTCTGGGGCAGTTCTTC.

Turning to this clone: Within the sample, other DNA sequences also encode this same CDR3. CDR3 protein: CASSWTGTTYEQYF. DNA for the CDR3: TGCGCCAGCAGCTGGACCGGGACTACCTACGAGCAGTACTTC. This chain connects TRBV5-1 to TRBJ2-7; 7 bases fit TRBD2. The CDR3 has 14 residues. CDR1 is SGHRS and CDR2 is YFSETQ in the germline V gene. Unmatched junction bases numbered 5, after V lost 3 bases and J lost 2 bases.

This chain joins TRBV9 and TRBJ2-2; 11 bases are a match to TRBD2. The length of the CDR3 is 16 residues. Germline CDR1 reads SGDLS; CDR2 reads YYNGEE. With V trimmed by 2 bases and J by 5 bases, 5 bases remained unmatched. The CDR3 reads CASSVDPSGRTGELFF. CDR3 in DNA: TGTGCCAGCAGCGTGGATCCTAGCGGGAGGACCGGGGAGCTGTTTTTT.

This clone was observed once. This rearrangement joins TRBV9 to TRBJ2-7; D not resolved. Germline V gene data show CDR1 as SGDLS and CDR2 as YYNGEE. The CDR3 spans 13 residues. V dropped 1 base and J dropped 5 bases, with 10 bases sitting between them. The CDR3 sequence: CASSVYAPNEQYF. The DNA of the CDR3 is TGTGCCAGCAGCGTATATGCCCCGAACGAGCAGTACTTC. Combining the CDR3 with reference TRBV9 and TRBJ2-7 gives the whole variable domain DSGVTQTPKHLITATGQRVTLRCSPRSGDLSVYWYQQSLDQGLQFLIQYYNGEERAKGNILERFSAQQFPDLHSELNLSSLELGDSALYFCASSVYAPNEQYFGPGTRLTVT.

The V and J genes are TRBV30 and TRBJ1-4, with TRBD1 matching over 7 bases. This CDR3 spans 15 amino acids. With 3 bases clipped from V and 3 bases from J, the junction kept 7 bases outside the gene matches. Germline lookup yields CDR1 GTSNPN and CDR2 SVGIG (reference sequence). As DNA, the CDR3 is TGTGCCTGGAGGATTAAGGGGACAGCTAATGAAAAACTGTTTTTT. As protein: CAWRIKGTANEKLFF.

The chain employs TRBV4-1 and TRBJ2-1; D might be TRBD2 (5 bases). Trimming pared 1 base from V and 8 bases from J, leaving 12 bases between. Germline CDR1 is MGHRA and CDR2 is YSYEKL. CDR3 length equals 14 residues. The CDR3 is CASSQGRERDEQFF. The CDR3 DNA sequence: TGCGCCAGCAGCCAAGGAAGGGAGAGGGATGAGCAGTTCTTC.

The chain couples TRBV30 to TRBJ1-4, with D possibly being TRBD1 (5 bases). Trimming removed 0 bases from V and 7 bases from J, with 15 bases in between. CDR3 length equals 15 residues. The germline V gene encodes CDR1 GTSNPN and CDR2 SVGIG (reference sequence). CDR3 sequence reads: CAWSVSRVTLEKLFF. The CDR3 DNA reads TGTGCCTGGAGTGTTTCCAGGGTGACACTTGAAAAACTGTTTTTT. The complete variable domain, with remaining parts taken from reference TRBV30 and TRBJ1-4, reads SQTIHQWPATLVQPVGSPLSLECTVEGTSNPNLYWYRQAAGRGLQLLFYSVGIGQISSEVPQNLSASRPQDRQFILSSKKLLLSDSGFYLCAWSVSRVTLEKLFFGSGTQLSVL.

V is TRBV7-3 and J is TRBJ2-5; no reliable D call. With 1 base removed from V and 4 bases from J, the gap between germline ends came to 7 bases. The CDR3 spans 13 residues. CDR1 SGHTA and CDR2 FQGTGA come from the germline V gene. CDR3 sequence (DNA): TGTGCCAGCAGCTTAAACTCCCTAGAGACCCAGTACTTC. This encodes CASSLNSLETQYF. Full variable domain (missing parts from reference TRBV7-3 and TRBJ2-5): GAGVSQTPSNKVTEKGKYVELRCDPISGHTALYWYRQSLGQGPEFLIYFQGTGAADDSGLPNDRFFAVRPEGSVSTLKIQRTERGDSAVYLCASSLNSLETQYFGPGTRLLVL.